This TCR beta chain was recovered during a study of blood T cells in healthy people across ages. Concerning this clonotype itself: Its antigen remains unidentified.

Study-wide findings and caveats: Among long-lived donors, naive CD4+ cells were more numerous and diversity higher than in aged donors.

The J segment lost 5 bases and the V segment lost 5 bases, leaving 6 bases of the junction unmatched. Germline V gene sequence: CDR1 SGHRS, CDR2 YFSETQ. The CDR3 is 14 amino acids. Per-sample yields of isolated PBMCs were at least 6 million. A second PCR, run for about 7 to 12 cycles, used a sample-barcoded 5' primer plus a J-beta primer mix. A single record per CDR3 protein comes from TCRdb applying MiXCR to the 5' RACE reads. The sample has 950,000 to 1,200,000 distinct CDR3 sequences; more than 30% are singletons. The sequenced material came from blood. The rearrangement uses TRBV5-1 and TRBJ2-3, with TRBD2 matching over 9 bases. The source of this sequence is a young man in good health. The CDR3 DNA follows: TGCGCCAGCAGTCTTCCAGCGGGGGGAGATACGCAGTATTTT. As protein: CASSLPAGGDTQYF.